This TCR beta chain comes out of a study of blood T cell repertoires in COVID-19. Study summary: The United States, Italy and Spain were the sources of the acute and convalescent COVID-19 samples. PBMCs, B-cell-depleted T cells, or T cells provided the cDNA or gDNA that made up the material.

The CDR3 loop spans 15 amino acids. Germline assignment: CDR1 WNHNN and CDR2 SYGVQD (reference sequence). The V and J ends lost 6 bases and 8 bases respectively, with 22 bases between them. Libraries were prepared by immunoSEQ multiplex PCR; TCRdb keeps only in-frame clonotypes and omits some of them. The repertoire consists of fewer than 250,000 clones, with roughly 82% occurring once and the leading ten covering 4.7%. The sequence came from a woman in her 70s with acute or convalescent COVID-19. The genes are TRBV10-1 and TRBJ1-1, with D maybe TRBD1 (6 bases). Specimen: peripheral blood. The CDR3 DNA reads TGCGCCAGCAGCCCTACCTCCGTGGACAGATGGGAAGCTTTCTTT. It specifies CASSPTSVDRWEAFF.